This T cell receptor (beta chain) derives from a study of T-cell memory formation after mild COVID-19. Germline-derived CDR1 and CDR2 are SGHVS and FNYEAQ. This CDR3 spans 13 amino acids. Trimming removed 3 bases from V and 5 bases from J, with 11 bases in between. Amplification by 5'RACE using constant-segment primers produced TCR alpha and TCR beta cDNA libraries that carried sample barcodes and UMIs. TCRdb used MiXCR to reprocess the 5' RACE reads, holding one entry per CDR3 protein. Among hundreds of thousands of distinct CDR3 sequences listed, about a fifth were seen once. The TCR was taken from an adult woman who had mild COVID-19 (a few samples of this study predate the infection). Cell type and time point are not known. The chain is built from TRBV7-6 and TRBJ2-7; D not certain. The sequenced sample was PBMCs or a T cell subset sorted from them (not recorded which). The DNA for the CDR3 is TGTGCCAGCAGCTTGGCGCCGTCCCACGAGCAGTACTTC. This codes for CASSLAPSHEQYF.